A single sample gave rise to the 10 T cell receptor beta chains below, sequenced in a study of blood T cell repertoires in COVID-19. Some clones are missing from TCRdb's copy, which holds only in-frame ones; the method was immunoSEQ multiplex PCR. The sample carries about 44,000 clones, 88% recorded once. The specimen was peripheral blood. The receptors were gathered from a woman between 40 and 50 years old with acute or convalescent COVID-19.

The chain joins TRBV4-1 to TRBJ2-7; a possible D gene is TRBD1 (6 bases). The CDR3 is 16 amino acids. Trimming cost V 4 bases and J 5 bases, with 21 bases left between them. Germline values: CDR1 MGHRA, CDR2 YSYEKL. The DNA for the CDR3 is TGCGCCAGCAGCCTTCGACAGGTTTCCTTGATGGACGAGCAGTACTTC. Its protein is CASSLRQVSLMDEQYF.

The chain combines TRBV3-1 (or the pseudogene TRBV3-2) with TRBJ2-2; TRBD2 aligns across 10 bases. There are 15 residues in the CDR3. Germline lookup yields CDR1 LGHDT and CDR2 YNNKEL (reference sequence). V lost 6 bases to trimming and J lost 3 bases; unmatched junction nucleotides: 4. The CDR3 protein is CASSRTSGYTGELFF. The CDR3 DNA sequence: TGTGCCAGCAGTCGGACTAGCGGTTACACCGGGGAGCTGTTTTTT.

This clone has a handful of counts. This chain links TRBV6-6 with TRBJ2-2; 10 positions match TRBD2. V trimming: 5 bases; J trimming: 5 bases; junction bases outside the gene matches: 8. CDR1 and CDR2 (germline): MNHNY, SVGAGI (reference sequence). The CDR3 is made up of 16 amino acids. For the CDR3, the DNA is TGTGCCAGCAGTCCCGGGGCTAGCGGGAGTACCGGGGAGCTGTTTTTT. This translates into CASSPGASGSTGELFF.

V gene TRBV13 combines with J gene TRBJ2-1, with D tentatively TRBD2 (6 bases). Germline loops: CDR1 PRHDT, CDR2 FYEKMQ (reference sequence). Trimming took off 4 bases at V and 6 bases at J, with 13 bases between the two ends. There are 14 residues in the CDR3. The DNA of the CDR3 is TGTGCCAGCAGCTGGGAAGGGACTTCCAATGAGCAGTTCTTC. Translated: CASSWEGTSNEQFF.

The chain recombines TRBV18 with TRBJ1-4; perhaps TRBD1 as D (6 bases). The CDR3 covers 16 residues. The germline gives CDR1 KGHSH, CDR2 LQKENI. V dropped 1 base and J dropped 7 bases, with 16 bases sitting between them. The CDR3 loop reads CASSPRTVRPGEKLFF. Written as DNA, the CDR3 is TGTGCCAGCTCACCACGGACAGTAAGACCTGGTGAAAAACTGTTTTTT. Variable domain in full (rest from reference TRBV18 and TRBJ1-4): NAGVMQNPRHLVRRRGQEARLRCSPMKGHSHVYWYRQLPEEGLKFMVYLQKENIIDESGMPKERFSAEFPKEGPSILRIQQVVRGDSAAYFCASSPRTVRPGEKLFFGSGTQLSVL.

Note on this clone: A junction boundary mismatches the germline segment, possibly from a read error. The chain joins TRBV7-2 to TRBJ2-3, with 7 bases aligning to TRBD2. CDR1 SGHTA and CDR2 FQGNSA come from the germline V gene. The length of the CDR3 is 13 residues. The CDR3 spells CASTGGFTDTQYF. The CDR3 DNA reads TGTGCAAGCACGGGGGGATTCACAGATACGCAGTATTTT.

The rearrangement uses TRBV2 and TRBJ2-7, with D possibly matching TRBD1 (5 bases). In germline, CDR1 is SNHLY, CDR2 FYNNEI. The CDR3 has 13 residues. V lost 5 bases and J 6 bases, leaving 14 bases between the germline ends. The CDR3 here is CASSTSITGEQYF. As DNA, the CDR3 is TGTGCCAGCAGTACCTCGATTACAGGCGAGCAGTACTTC. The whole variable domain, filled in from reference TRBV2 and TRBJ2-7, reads EPEVTQTPSHQVTQMGQEVILRCVPISNHLYFYWYRQILGQKVEFLVSFYNNEISEKSEIFDDQFSVERPDGSNFTLKIRSTKLEDSAMYFCASSTSITGEQYFGPGTRLTVT.

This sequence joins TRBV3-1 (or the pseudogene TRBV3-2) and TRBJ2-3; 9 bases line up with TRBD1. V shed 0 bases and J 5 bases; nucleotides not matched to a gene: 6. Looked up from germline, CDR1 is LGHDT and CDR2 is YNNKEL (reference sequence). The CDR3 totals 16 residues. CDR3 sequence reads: CASSQDPGQGKDTQYF. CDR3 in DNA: TGTGCCAGCAGCCAAGACCCCGGACAGGGGAAAGATACGCAGTATTTT.

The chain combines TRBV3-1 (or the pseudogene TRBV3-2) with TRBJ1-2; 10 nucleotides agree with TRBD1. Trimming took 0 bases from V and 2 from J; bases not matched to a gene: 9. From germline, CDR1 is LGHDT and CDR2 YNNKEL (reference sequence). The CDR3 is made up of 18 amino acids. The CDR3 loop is CASSQDKGQGLGNYGYTF. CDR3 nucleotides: TGTGCCAGCAGCCAAGATAAGGGACAGGGGCTTGGGAACTATGGCTACACCTTC.

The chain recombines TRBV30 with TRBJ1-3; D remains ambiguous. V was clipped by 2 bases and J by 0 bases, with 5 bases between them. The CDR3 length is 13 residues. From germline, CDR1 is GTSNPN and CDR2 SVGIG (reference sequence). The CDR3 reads CAWSPGSGNTIYF. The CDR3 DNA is TGTGCCTGGAGTCCGGGCTCTGGAAACACCATATATTTT.